These T cell receptor beta chains were read from a single sample in a study of spatial heterogeneity in lung cancer. One entry per CDR3 protein, called by TCRdb with MiXCR from the 5' RACE reads. The table records about 39,000 distinct CDR3 sequences, 3% to 3.5% of them present only once. The sample consisted of normal lung tissue next to the tumor, taken at surgery. All receptors come from a male donor with early-stage non-small cell lung cancer. Each CDR3 is given with its conserved first and last residue. A D gene is named only where the DNA matches it firmly. A row's size may be missing; if present it is once, few, many or a size class.

-	TRBV10-3	many	TRBJ2-7	TGTGCCATCAGTGAAGGTCGCAGCTCCTACGAGCAGTACTTC	CAISEGRSSYEQYF
-	TRBV20-1	-	TRBJ1-1	TGCAGTGCTAGTTTCACTGGGACTGAAGCTTTCTTT	CSASFTGTEAFF
-	TRBV20-1	many	TRBJ2-7	TGCAGTGCTAGACCCGGGGGGCCAAATATCGAGCAGTACTTC	CSARPGGPNIEQYF
-	TRBV29-1	many	TRBJ1-4	TGCAGCGTTGAAGATTTAGGGGCTCGAGAAAAACTGTTTTTT	CSVEDLGAREKLFF
-	TRBV12-3/TRBV12-4	many	TRBJ2-1	TGTGCCAGCAGTTTAAGGCGGGAGCAGTTCTTC	CASSLRREQFF
TRBD1	TRBV28	-	TRBJ2-7	TGTGCCAGCCTCGACAGGGGGACCTACGAGCAGTACTTC	CASLDRGTYEQYF
-	TRBV20-1	many	TRBJ2-7	TGCAGTGCGAGGACCTGGGGGTTATACGAGCAGTACTTC	CSARTWGLYEQYF
-	TRBV12-3/TRBV12-4	few	TRBJ1-3	TGTGCCAGCAGTTTCGGCTCCCCCTGGGTCCCTGGAAACACCATATATTTT	CASSFGSPWVPGNTIYF
TRBD1	TRBV5-6	many	TRBJ2-1	TGTGCCAGCAGCCATCTCCGACAGGGGGCCCAGTTCTTC	CASSHLRQGAQFF
TRBD2	TRBV5-1	many	TRBJ2-5	TGCGCCAGCAGCGCGATAGCGGGAGAGGGAGAGACCCAGTACTTC	CASSAIAGEGETQYF
TRBD1	TRBV27	many	TRBJ1-1	TGTGCCAGCACCACGACAGGGGCCAGGGAGGCTTTCTTT	CASTTTGAREAFF
TRBD1	TRBV7-2	many	TRBJ1-5	TGTGCCAGCAGCCCGGACAGGGGGCATTATCAGCCCCAGCATTTT	CASSPDRGHYQPQHF
TRBD1	TRBV4-1	many	TRBJ1-4	TGCGCCAGCAGCCAAGAAGGACAGGGGGCCGGTTATGAAAAACTGTTTTTT	CASSQEGQGAGYEKLFF
-	TRBV6-6	many	TRBJ1-2	TGTGCCAGCAGTTACTCCAGGGGAGGTCCCTATGGCTACACCTTC	CASSYSRGGPYGYTF
TRBD2	TRBV6-5	many	TRBJ2-3	TGTGCCACGTCGGGGACTAGGTCCCCGAAGACAGAGGATACGCAGTATTTT	CATSGTRSPKTEDTQYF
TRBD1	TRBV2	many	TRBJ2-7	TGTGCCAGCAGTGAAGGGACAGGGTCCTCCTACGAGCAGTACTTC	CASSEGTGSSYEQYF